Shown below are 32 T cell receptor beta chains from a single sample sequenced in a study of CD8 T cells in ankylosing spondylitis. TCRdb fed the 5' RACE reads into MiXCR, producing one record per CDR3 protein. This sample has 25,000 to 40,000 distinct CDR3 sequences, with 6.5% to 9% found just once. Sequences were obtained from blood, either unsorted or a sorted T cell fraction (not recorded which). The receptors originated from a male donor with ankylosing spondylitis or in good health (not recorded which).

This clonotype was detected ten times or more. This chain links TRBV5-6 with TRBJ1-1, with 7 bases fitting TRBD1. The CDR3 is made up of 13 amino acids. CDR1 is SGHDT, CDR2 YYEEEE, per germline. V shed 5 bases and J 4 bases; nucleotides not matched to a gene: 5. The CDR3 nucleotides read TGTGCCAGCAGTAAGGACAGGCTCACTGAAGCTTTCTTT. Protein sequence: CASSKDRLTEAFF.

This clonotype was observed many times. The chain couples TRBV30 to TRBJ2-3; 9 nucleotides line up with TRBD2. The junction had 4 bases not matched to a gene; V was cut back by 3 bases and J by 3 bases. Germline V CDR1 and CDR2: GTSNPN, SVGIG (reference sequence). This CDR3 contains 14 residues. CDR3 loop: CAWRLAGVTDTQYF. The CDR3 DNA reads as TGTGCCTGGAGACTAGCGGGCGTTACAGATACGCAGTATTTT. Full variable domain (rest looked up from reference TRBV30 and TRBJ2-3): SQTIHQWPATLVQPVGSPLSLECTVEGTSNPNLYWYRQAAGRGLQLLFYSVGIGQISSEVPQNLSASRPQDRQFILSSKKLLLSDSGFYLCAWRLAGVTDTQYFGPGTRLTVL.

By its share, this clonotype is medium-sized. V usage is TRBV29-1 and J usage is TRBJ2-7; 9 bases line up with TRBD2. J was trimmed by 0 bases and V by 5 bases; bases with no gene match: 8. The CDR3 covers 15 residues. Germline V lookup: CDR1 SQVTM, CDR2 ANQGSEA. The CDR3 here is CSVLKLAGLSYEQYF. The CDR3 DNA reads TGCAGCGTTCTTAAGCTAGCGGGACTCTCCTACGAGCAGTACTTC.

The sample holds many counts of this clonotype. The DNA for the CDR3 is TGTGCCAGCTCACCACGTCAGGCAGCAGAAGCTTTCTTT. It is translated as CASSPRQAAEAFF. The chain employs TRBV18 and TRBJ1-1; D gene ambiguous. The CDR3 extends over 13 amino acids. Germline V gene lookup returns CDR1 KGHSH and CDR2 LQKENI. V was pared by 1 base and J by 8 bases, with 11 bases between. Using reference TRBV18 and TRBJ1-1 for the parts outside the CDR3, the full variable domain is NAGVMQNPRHLVRRRGQEARLRCSPMKGHSHVYWYRQLPEEGLKFMVYLQKENIIDESGMPKERFSAEFPKEGPSILRIQQVVRGDSAAYFCASSPRQAAEAFFGQGTRLTVV.

This clonotype appeared many times. The chain uses TRBV5-6 and TRBJ2-3; 8 bases agree with TRBD1. There are 15 residues in the CDR3. V was clipped by 4 bases and J by 6 bases; unmatched bases: 10. Germline CDR1 SGHDT, CDR2 YYEEEE. The DNA of the CDR3 is TGTGCCAGCAGCCCAAGACAGGGGCAGGGGGATACGCAGTATTTT. This gives the protein CASSPRQGQGDTQYF.

This clonotype was seen at least ten times. This chain connects TRBV10-2 to TRBJ2-1; TRBD2 aligns across 10 bases. After removal of 6 bases from V and 3 bases from J, the junction contained 2 bases not matched to a gene. The CDR3 runs 14 residues. Per the germline V gene, CDR1 is WSHSY and CDR2 is SAAADI. As DNA, the CDR3 is TGCGCCAGCAGGGTAGCGGGAGGCTACAATGAGCAGTTCTTC. This sequence encodes CASRVAGGYNEQFF.

This clonotype was observed a few times. V usage is TRBV18 and J usage is TRBJ2-7; 10 bases align to TRBD2. V gave up 3 bases and J gave up 7 bases; unmatched junction bases: 15. This CDR3 has 17 amino acids. CDR1 and CDR2 (germline): KGHSH, LQKENI. CDR3 sequence (DNA): TGTGCCAGCTCACCGCAACCGGCTAGCGGGAGTGCTAAGGAGCAGTACTTC. It codes for CASSPQPASGSAKEQYF.

In this sample, this clonotype turned up many times. The rearrangement uses TRBV20-1 and TRBJ2-1, with 11 bases matching TRBD2. J lost 4 bases, V lost 6 bases, and 2 bases had no gene match. This CDR3 contains 13 residues. Germline assignment: CDR1 DFQATT and CDR2 SNEGSKA (reference sequence). CDR3 DNA sequence: TGCAGTGCCCCTAGCGGGGGGTACAATGAGCAGTTCTTC. This translates into CSAPSGGYNEQFF.

The rearrangement links TRBV6-4 to TRBJ1-5, with a tentative D call TRBD1 (6 bases). Germline assignment: CDR1 MRHNA and CDR2 SNTAGT. V lost 6 bases and J 7 bases, leaving 13 bases between the germline ends. The CDR3 length is 13 residues. In nucleotides, the CDR3 is TGTGCCAGCAGGGAGGGGGGGGGGCAGCCCCAGCATTTT. Its translation is CASREGGGQPQHF.

This clonotype was seen at least ten times. The chain uses TRBV5-1 and TRBJ1-4, with 7 bases that match TRBD1. Germline lookup yields CDR1 SGHRS and CDR2 YFSETQ. The length of the CDR3 is 13 residues. V lost 5 bases, J lost 8 bases, and 6 bases stayed unmatched. This CDR3 reads CASRDGQEEKLFF. DNA for the CDR3: TGCGCCAGCAGGGACGGACAGGAGGAAAAACTGTTTTTT.

This clonotype occurred many times. The chain joins TRBV10-3 to TRBJ2-3; TRBD1 matches 11 bases. The CDR3 spans 17 residues. The V segment lost 11 bases and the J segment 2 bases; nucleotides outside the gene matches: 15. Germline lookup yields CDR1 ENHRY and CDR2 SYGVKD. The DNA of the CDR3 is TGTGCCGGGACGACCGGGACAGGGGGTTCGGTCACAGATACGCAGTATTTT. It yields the protein CAGTTGTGGSVTDTQYF.

This clonotype showed up many times. The chain recombines TRBV5-1 with TRBJ1-4; 8 bases agree with TRBD1. CDR1 is SGHRS and CDR2 is YFSETQ in the germline V gene. This CDR3 has 15 amino acids. V trimming: 1 base; J trimming: 6 bases; junction bases outside the gene matches: 5. The DNA for the CDR3 is TGCGCCAGCAGCTTGCTTGCAGGGGGCGATGAAAAACTGTTTTTT. Translation gives CASSLLAGGDEKLFF.

This clonotype was counted a few times. The chain couples TRBV3-1 to TRBJ2-7; 10 bases agree with TRBD1. Trimming cost V 4 bases and J 7 bases; bases outside gene matches: 10. The germline V gene encodes CDR1 LGHDT and CDR2 YNNKEL (reference sequence). The CDR3 spans 15 residues. CDR3 residues: CASSRLAGQGGEQYF. CDR3 in DNA: TGTGCCAGCAGCCGCCTCGCCGGACAGGGGGGGGAGCAGTACTTC.

This clonotype occurred many times. The V and J genes are TRBV7-6 and TRBJ2-2, with 11 positions matching TRBD2. This CDR3 spans 17 amino acids. Looked up from germline, CDR1 is SGHVS and CDR2 is FNYEAQ. V lost 5 bases, J lost 3 bases, and 8 bases stayed unmatched. CDR3 in DNA: TGTGCCAGCAGCCCAATAACTAGCGGGAGCTACACCGGGGAGCTGTTTTTT. This codes for CASSPITSGSYTGELFF.

This clonotype was seen many times. The chain employs TRBV29-1 and TRBJ2-3; D is tentatively TRBD1 or TRBD2 (5 bases each). Germline V gene lookup returns CDR1 SQVTM and CDR2 ANQGSEA. The CDR3 has 13 amino acids. Trimming left V 7 bases short and J 2 bases short, with 13 bases between. This CDR3 reads CSGGPLYTDTQYF. The CDR3 bases are TGCAGCGGGGGACCCCTATACACAGATACGCAGTATTTT.

This clonotype was recorded at least ten times. The rearrangement joins TRBV28 to TRBJ2-1, with 14 nucleotides matching TRBD2. V was pared by 5 bases and J by 8 bases, with 8 bases of the junction left unmatched. The CDR3 spans 16 residues. CDR1 and CDR2 from the germline V gene are MDHEN and SYDVKM. The CDR3 DNA follows: TGTGCCAGCAGTCTACCCGGACTAGCGGGAGGCGATGAGCAGTTCTTC. Translated, it gives CASSLPGLAGGDEQFF.

Many counts were recorded for this clonotype. The rearrangement uses TRBV10-3 and TRBJ1-5; no reliable D call. This CDR3 comprises 12 residues. Trimming shortened V by 4 bases and J by 4 bases, and 5 bases separated the two germline ends. Germline CDR1 reads ENHRY; CDR2 reads SYGVKD. CDR3 residues: CAISGQNQPQHF. Here the CDR3 DNA reads TGTGCCATCAGTGGGCAGAATCAGCCCCAGCATTTT.

This clonotype was recorded many times. V and J are TRBV7-8 and TRBJ2-1; D possibly matches TRBD1 or TRBD2 (5 bases each). The CDR3 has 18 residues. Trimming left V 4 bases short and J 8 bases short, with 27 bases between. From germline, CDR1 is SGHVS and CDR2 FQNEAQ. This CDR3 is CASSSGSVGTRFTHEQFF. The CDR3 region has the DNA TGTGCCAGCAGCTCTGGGTCTGTGGGGACCCGATTTACCCATGAGCAGTTCTTC.

This clonotype was observed many times. The chain links TRBV28 to TRBJ1-5; D is unclear. The CDR3 has 14 amino acids. V lost 9 bases, J lost 5 bases, and 17 bases lay in between. CDR1 is MDHEN and CDR2 is SYDVKM in the germline V gene. The CDR3 region is CASTLRLRDQPQHF. CDR3 nucleotides: TGTGCCAGTACCCTGCGCCTTAGGGATCAGCCCCAGCATTTT.

This clonotype was seen many times. The rearrangement links TRBV5-5 to TRBJ2-1, with 7 nucleotides matching TRBD2. Germline V gene sequence: CDR1 SGHKS, CDR2 YYEKEE (reference sequence). The CDR3 consists of 16 residues. V lost 6 bases and J lost 1; bases outside the gene matches: 10. In DNA, the CDR3 is TGTGCCAGCACCCCGAAAAGCGGGGAATCCTACAATGAGCAGTTCTTC. Translation: CASTPKSGESYNEQFF. Combining the CDR3 with reference TRBV5-5 and TRBJ2-1 gives the whole variable domain DAGVTQSPTHLIKTRGQQVTLRCSPISGHKSVSWYQQVLGQGPQFIFQYYEKEERGRGNFPDRFSARQFPNYSSELNVNALLLGDSALYLCASTPKSGESYNEQFFGPGTRLTVL.

This clonotype was picked up many times. The chain combines TRBV5-5 with TRBJ2-2; TRBD1 is a possible D gene (5 bases). V was clipped by 4 bases and J by 6 bases, with 16 bases between them. Per the germline V gene, CDR1 is SGHKS and CDR2 is YYEKEE (reference sequence). The CDR3 sequence is 15 residues long. In DNA form, the CDR3 reads TGTGCCAGCAGCCCAGACACAGGATACCCCGGGGAGCTGTTTTTT. Its protein is CASSPDTGYPGELFF. The complete variable domain, with remaining parts taken from reference TRBV5-5 and TRBJ2-2, reads DAGVTQSPTHLIKTRGQQVTLRCSPISGHKSVSWYQQVLGQGPQFIFQYYEKEERGRGNFPDRFSARQFPNYSSELNVNALLLGDSALYLCASSPDTGYPGELFFGEGSRLTVL.

Many counts were recorded for this clonotype. The genes are TRBV15 and TRBJ2-3; D may correspond to TRBD1 or TRBD2 (5 bases each). This CDR3 contains 15 residues. With 2 bases removed from V and 4 bases from J, the gap between germline ends came to 13 bases. CDR1 is LNHNV and CDR2 is YYDKDF in the germline V gene (reference sequence). The CDR3 here is CATSRTLEGPDTQYF. The CDR3 DNA reads as TGTGCCACCAGCAGAACCTTAGAGGGGCCAGATACGCAGTATTTT. Filled out from reference TRBV15 and TRBJ2-3, the complete variable domain reads DAMVIQNPRYQVTQFGKPVTLSCSQTLNHNVMYWYQQKSSQAPKLLFHYYDKDFNNEADTPDNFQSRRPNTSFCFLDIRSPGLGDTAMYLCATSRTLEGPDTQYFGPGTRLTVL.

This clonotype came up many times. The chain combines TRBV5-1 with TRBJ2-5; TRBD2 aligns across 9 bases. The CDR3 is 16 amino acids. Germline V gene data show CDR1 as SGHRS and CDR2 as YFSETQ. The V gene end was trimmed by 3 bases and the J gene end by 2 bases; junction bases not matched to a gene: 8. The CDR3 protein is CASSWGASGVQETQYF. The CDR3 bases are TGCGCCAGCAGCTGGGGCGCTAGCGGGGTTCAAGAGACCCAGTACTTC.

The CDR3 protein is CASSSPPPDRVGSYNEQFF. The CDR3 DNA sequence: TGCGCCAGCAGCTCCCCACCACCTGACAGGGTAGGGTCCTACAATGAGCAGTTCTTC. J is TRBJ2-1 and V is TRBV5-1, with TRBD1 identical over 7 bases. Losses at the gene ends were 3 bases for V and 1 base for J; bases not matched to a gene: 16. Germline V gives CDR1 SGHRS, CDR2 YFSETQ. The CDR3 consists of 19 residues.

A few counts support this clonotype. The gene calls are TRBV3-1 and TRBJ2-2, with no clear D. Germline V lookup: CDR1 LGHDT, CDR2 YNNKEL (reference sequence). Trimming removed 5 bases from V and 5 bases from J, with 3 bases in between. The CDR3 is made up of 11 amino acids. Here the CDR3 DNA reads TGTGCCAGCAGCACTACCGGGGAGCTGTTTTTT. This encodes CASSTTGELFF.

This clonotype came up many times. This chain links TRBV5-1 with TRBJ2-2; D is possibly TRBD1 (5 bases). Germline CDR1 reads SGHRS; CDR2 reads YFSETQ. The V and J ends lost 0 bases and 6 bases respectively, with 12 bases between them. The CDR3 covers 15 residues. CDR3 in amino acids: CASSLEPVGPGELFF. In DNA form, the CDR3 reads TGCGCCAGCAGCTTGGAGCCCGTGGGGCCCGGGGAGCTGTTTTTT.

Here the CDR3 DNA reads TGTGCCACCAGCAGAGGTTCAGGTTCGGACACTGAAGCTTTCTTT. Translating it yields CATSRGSGSDTEAFF. V is TRBV15 and J is TRBJ1-1; no definite D call. The CDR3 spans 15 residues. Deletions cut 1 base from V and 3 bases from J, with 12 bases between. Germline V gene lookup returns CDR1 LNHNV and CDR2 YYDKDF (reference sequence).

This clonotype has a count of ten or more. The chain carries TRBV11-2 and TRBJ2-7; D is undetermined. V was cut by 4 bases and J by 0 bases, with 1 base left in between. Germline values: CDR1 SGHAT, CDR2 FQNNGV. This CDR3 is built from 11 residues. The CDR3 reads CASSSSYEQYF. The CDR3 region has the DNA TGTGCCAGCAGCTCCTCCTACGAGCAGTACTTC. Based on the CDR3 plus reference TRBV11-2 and TRBJ2-7, the full variable domain is EAGVAQSPRYKIIEKRQSVAFWCNPISGHATLYWYQQILGQGPKLLIQFQNNGVVDDSQLPKDRFSAERLKGVDSTLKIQPAKLEDSAVYLCASSSSYEQYFGPGTRLTVT.

In its sample, this clonotype was seen many times. This chain joins TRBV12-3 or TRBV12-4 and TRBJ2-3; a possible D gene is TRBD2 (5 bases). CDR3 length: 14 amino acids. V was clipped by 2 bases and J by 4 bases, with 10 bases between them. CDR3: CASSLLISADTQYF. The DNA of the CDR3 is TGTGCCAGCAGTTTACTGATTAGCGCAGATACGCAGTATTTT.

This clonotype showed up many times. This chain joins TRBV6-1 and TRBJ1-6, with D possibly matching TRBD1 (5 bases). V lost 5 bases and J 5 bases, leaving 10 bases between the germline ends. This CDR3 contains 14 residues. Germline CDR1 is MNHNS and CDR2 is SASEGT. CDR3 amino acids: CASSRQPHNSPLHF. The CDR3 DNA is TGTGCCAGCAGTCGACAGCCCCATAATTCACCCCTCCACTTT.

At least ten counts were recorded for this clonotype. The V gene is TRBV3-1, the J gene TRBJ2-1; D perhaps matches TRBD2 (6 bases). This CDR3 contains 15 residues. V dropped 4 bases and J dropped 2 bases, with 12 bases sitting between them. Germline V gene sequence: CDR1 LGHDT, CDR2 YNNKEL (reference sequence). The CDR3 region has the DNA TGTGCCAGCAGCCCCATGGTAGCGGCCTACAATGAGCAGTTCTTC. Amino acid sequence: CASSPMVAAYNEQFF.

In its sample, this clonotype was seen many times. This sequence joins TRBV12-3 or TRBV12-4 and TRBJ1-5; no clear D gene. This CDR3 spans 15 amino acids. Trimming took 2 bases from V and 2 from J, leaving 10 bases between them. Written as DNA, the CDR3 is TGTGCCAGCAGTTTAAAGGGTATCGGCAATCAGCCCCAGCATTTT. It translates to CASSLKGIGNQPQHF.